The 19 T cell receptor beta chains in this list originate from one sample, sequenced in a study of early T cells in non-severe SARS-CoV-2 infection. TCRdb itself ran the 5' RACE reads through MiXCR, one entry per CDR3 protein. The sample carries tens of thousands of distinct CDR3 sequences, about 10% recorded once. Material for sequencing was whole blood. These receptors came from an adult who was a healthcare worker with PCR-confirmed SARS-CoV-2 infection or an uninfected control (not recorded which).

The V and J genes are TRBV6-1 and TRBJ2-7; TRBD1 matches 11 bases. Losses at the gene ends were 4 bases for V and 5 bases for J; bases not matched to a gene: 10. CDR3 length: 16 amino acids. Germline CDR1 MNHNS, CDR2 SASEGT. This chain's CDR3 is CASSARGQGAVNEQYF. The CDR3 DNA sequence: TGTGCCAGCAGTGCCCGAGGACAGGGGGCTGTCAACGAGCAGTACTTC.

This clonotype has ten or more counts. The CDR3 sequence is CASSRDSYQETQYF. CDR3 DNA: TGTGCCAGCAGCAGAGACAGCTACCAAGAGACCCAGTACTTC. The chain is built from TRBV7-6 and TRBJ2-5; TRBD1 might be the D (5 bases). Trimming pared 5 bases from V and 0 bases from J, leaving 10 bases between. CDR3 length equals 14 residues. CDR1 SGHVS and CDR2 FNYEAQ come from the germline V gene.

The CDR3 reads CASSLPETGDIVVDTIYF. The DNA for the CDR3 is TGTGCCAGCAGCCTGCCAGAGACAGGGGATATTGTCGTAGACACCATATATTTT. This chain links TRBV4-2 with TRBJ1-3; 8 bases are a match to TRBD1. The CDR3 consists of 18 residues. Germline assignment: CDR1 LGHNA and CDR2 YNFKEQ. V lost 4 bases and J lost 8; bases outside the gene matches: 19.

The rearrangement uses TRBV6-5 and TRBJ1-4, with D possibly TRBD1 on 5 matching bases. V lost 5 bases, J lost 0 bases, and 10 bases lay in between. Germline CDR1 and CDR2: MNHEY and SVGAGI. The CDR3 length is 15 residues. CDR3 in amino acids: CASSQGLATNEKLFF. DNA of the CDR3: TGTGCCAGCAGTCAGGGCCTTGCAACTAATGAAAAACTGTTTTTT.

This clonotype was counted at least ten times. The chain has TRBV6-2 or TRBV6-3 and TRBJ2-1; D not resolved. The germline V and J ends were trimmed by 3 bases and 5 bases, with 8 bases remaining between them. The CDR3 spans 13 residues. From germline, CDR1 is MNHEY and CDR2 SVGEGT. The CDR3 DNA sequence: TGTGCCAGCAGTTATGGGCCAAACAATGAGCAGTTCTTC. This gives the protein CASSYGPNNEQFF.

This clonotype has at least ten counts. The chain combines TRBV9 with TRBJ2-3; D is undetermined. CDR3 length equals 14 residues. Germline V lookup: CDR1 SGDLS, CDR2 YYNGEE. The V end was cut by 0 bases, the J end by 6 bases, with 11 bases between. CDR3 in DNA: TGTGCCAGCAGCGTAGATGGAAGATGGGATACGCAGTATTTT. Translating gives CASSVDGRWDTQYF.

This clonotype came up a few times. The chain uses TRBV7-8 and TRBJ1-3; D is unclear. Trimming cost V 1 base and J 0 bases, with 10 bases left between them. CDR3 length equals 16 residues. CDR1 and CDR2 from the germline V gene are SGHVS and FQNEAQ. The CDR3 loop reads CASSLERANSGNTIYF. DNA for the CDR3: TGTGCCAGCAGCTTAGAGCGGGCCAACTCTGGAAACACCATATATTTT.

This clonotype was seen many times. CDR3 in DNA: TGTGCCAGCAGTTACGGGGGGGACAGGGGAGGCCTCAACACTGAAGCTTTCTTT. It translates to CASSYGGDRGGLNTEAFF. The V gene is TRBV6-6, the J gene TRBJ1-1, with TRBD1 matching 10 bases. V lost 2 bases and J lost 2; bases outside the gene matches: 11. This CDR3 has 18 residues. Germline-derived CDR1 and CDR2 are MNHNY and SVGAGI (reference sequence).

This clonotype was recorded many times. The J gene is TRBJ2-1, the V gene TRBV6-2 or TRBV6-3; the match to TRBD2 covers 7 bases. The CDR3 loop spans 14 amino acids. V dropped 6 bases and J dropped 7; count of bases not matched to a gene: 9. The germline V gene has CDR1 MNHEY and CDR2 SVGEGT. CDR3 in DNA: TGTGCCAGCAGAATAGCGGGCGCGGGGAATGAGCAGTTCTTC. This gives the protein CASRIAGAGNEQFF.

This clonotype was detected only a few times. The V and J genes are TRBV10-3 and TRBJ2-7, with TRBD2 identical over 13 bases. CDR3 length equals 14 residues. Germline values: CDR1 ENHRY, CDR2 SYGVKD. V trimming: 4 bases; J trimming: 5 bases; junction bases outside the gene matches: 2. Written as DNA, the CDR3 is TGTGCCATCAGTGGGACTAGCGGGAGCGACGAGCAGTACTTC. Translation: CAISGTSGSDEQYF.

This clonotype appeared a few times. The chain uses TRBV19 and TRBJ2-2; 7 bases match TRBD1. Germline lookup yields CDR1 LNHDA and CDR2 SQIVND (reference sequence). This CDR3 has 16 amino acids. Trimming cost V 4 bases and J 5 bases; bases outside gene matches: 10. The CDR3 region has the DNA TGTGCCAGTAGTAGAACCCTCCGACAGGGAACCGGGGAGCTGTTTTTT. Amino acids: CASSRTLRQGTGELFF.

This clonotype has at least ten counts. The chain combines TRBV20-1 with TRBJ2-1; 10 bases fit TRBD2. CDR1 and CDR2 (germline): DFQATT, SNEGSKA (reference sequence). CDR3 size: 17 residues. Trimming removed 0 bases from V and 3 bases from J; junction bases left unmatched: 8. CDR3 protein: CSARDRLPSGSYNEQFF. The CDR3 nucleotides are TGCAGTGCTAGAGATAGGCTTCCTAGCGGGAGCTACAATGAGCAGTTCTTC.

This clonotype was found a few times. The V and J genes are TRBV6-2 or TRBV6-3 and TRBJ2-1, with 10 bases lining up with TRBD2. V lost 10 bases to trimming and J lost 5 bases; unmatched junction nucleotides: 8. The germline V gene encodes CDR1 MNHEY and CDR2 SVGEGT. This CDR3 region has 14 residues. The CDR3 reads CATAASGSHNEQFF. CDR3 sequence (DNA): TGTGCCACGGCCGCTAGCGGGAGCCACAATGAGCAGTTCTTC.

This clonotype was seen only a few times. V gene TRBV9 combines with J gene TRBJ2-7; maybe TRBD2 (5 bases). The V end lost 2 bases, the J end lost 0 bases, and 12 bases lay between the germline ends. Germline V lookup: CDR1 SGDLS, CDR2 YYNGEE. The CDR3 has 15 amino acids. The CDR3 reads CASSVLSGSSYEQYF. The CDR3, as DNA: TGTGCCAGCAGCGTTTTGAGCGGAAGCTCCTACGAGCAGTACTTC.

This chain joins TRBV6-5 and TRBJ2-5, with 10 bases aligning to TRBD1. Germline trimming cut 5 bases from V and 3 bases from J; bases unmatched to any gene: 9. Germline V lookup: CDR1 MNHEY, CDR2 SVGAGI. There are 16 residues in the CDR3. CDR3 coding DNA: TGTGCCAGCAGTAACACTGGACAGGGGGGGAAAGAGACCCAGTACTTC. Encoded protein: CASSNTGQGGKETQYF.

This clonotype was picked up many times. The rearrangement links TRBV6-1 to TRBJ1-5; 8 bases align to TRBD1. Trimming at V came to 0 bases and at J to 0 bases, leaving 10 bases not matched to a gene. The germline CDR1 and CDR2 sequences are MNHNS and SASEGT. The CDR3 sequence is 19 residues long. The CDR3 DNA sequence: TGTGCCAGCAGTGAAGCGCTCAGGGGGCGCGTGTATAGCAATCAGCCCCAGCATTTT. Its protein is CASSEALRGRVYSNQPQHF.

This clonotype showed up many times. V usage is TRBV2 and J usage is TRBJ2-1; D ambiguous. This CDR3 has 16 amino acids. V lost 6 bases and J lost 1, with 16 bases in between. The germline CDR1 and CDR2 sequences are SNHLY and FYNNEI. The CDR3 DNA is TGTGCCAGCAGGGACCCGGCCACCCATTCCTACAATGAGCAGTTCTTC. Its protein product is CASRDPATHSYNEQFF.

This clonotype was found a few times. The chain couples TRBV5-5 to TRBJ2-4, with 12 bases aligning to TRBD2. Germline CDR1 and CDR2: SGHKS and YYEKEE (reference sequence). V lost 5 bases and J lost 1; bases outside the gene matches: 10. The CDR3 length is 18 residues. CDR3 protein: CASSSRLAGVQAKNIQYF. CDR3 DNA: TGTGCCAGCAGTAGCAGACTAGCGGGAGTTCAGGCCAAAAACATTCAGTACTTC.

This clonotype was detected ten times or more. The gene calls are TRBV7-3 and TRBJ2-5; D unclear. Germline V lookup: CDR1 SGHTA, CDR2 FQGTGA. With 7 bases removed from V and 5 bases from J, the gap between germline ends came to 14 bases. The CDR3 length is 13 residues. The CDR3 loop is CASTPGPAETQYF. DNA of the CDR3: TGTGCCAGCACCCCAGGCCCCGCGGAGACCCAGTACTTC.